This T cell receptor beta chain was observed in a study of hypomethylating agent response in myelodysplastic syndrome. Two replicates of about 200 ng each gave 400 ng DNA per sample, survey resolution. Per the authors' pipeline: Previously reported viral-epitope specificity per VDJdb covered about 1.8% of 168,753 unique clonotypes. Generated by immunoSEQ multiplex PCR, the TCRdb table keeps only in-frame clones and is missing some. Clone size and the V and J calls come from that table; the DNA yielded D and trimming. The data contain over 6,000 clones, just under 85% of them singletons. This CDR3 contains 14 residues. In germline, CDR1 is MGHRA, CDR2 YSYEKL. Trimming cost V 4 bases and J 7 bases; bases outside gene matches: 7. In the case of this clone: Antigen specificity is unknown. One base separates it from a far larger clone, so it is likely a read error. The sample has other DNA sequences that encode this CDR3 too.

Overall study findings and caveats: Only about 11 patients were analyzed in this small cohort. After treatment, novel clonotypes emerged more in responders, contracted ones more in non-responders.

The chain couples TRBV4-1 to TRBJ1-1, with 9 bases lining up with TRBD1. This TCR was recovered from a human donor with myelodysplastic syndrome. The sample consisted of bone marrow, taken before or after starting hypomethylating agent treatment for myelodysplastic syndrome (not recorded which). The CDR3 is CASSPTGGRDEAFF. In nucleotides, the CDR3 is TGCGCCAGCAGCCCGACAGGGGGGCGAGATGAAGCTTTCTTT.